This T cell receptor (beta chain) originates from a study of beta chain features in type 1 diabetes. Study in general: Comparable age, gender and cell yields were observed in patients relative to healthy donors.

The study reverse transcribed the entire isolated RNA, so it sequenced expressed TCRB transcripts. Method: immunoSEQ multiplex PCR; TCRdb's copy keeps in-frame clones and lacks some. The sample contains a few hundred thousand clones, 9.5% to 11% of which appear only once. In total, each donor contributed a single heparinised blood draw that averaged approximately 0.12 L. V dropped 4 bases and J dropped 4; count of bases not matched to a gene: 6. The germline gives CDR1 MNHEY, CDR2 SMNVEV (reference sequence). The CDR3 is 15 amino acids. General study findings and limits: Lower insertion and higher deletion counts appeared at VDJ junctions in type 1 diabetes patients.

This clone has just a few counts. The antigen remains unidentified. Sequenced material: naive CD4+ T cells from blood. This sequence joins TRBV27 and TRBJ1-2; 10 nucleotides align to TRBD1. The clonotype was recovered from a woman aged 25 to 39 in good health. The CDR3 DNA reads as TGTGCCAGCAGTTCCCGGACAGGGGGTAGCTATGGCTACACCTTC. This translates into CASSSRTGGSYGYTF.